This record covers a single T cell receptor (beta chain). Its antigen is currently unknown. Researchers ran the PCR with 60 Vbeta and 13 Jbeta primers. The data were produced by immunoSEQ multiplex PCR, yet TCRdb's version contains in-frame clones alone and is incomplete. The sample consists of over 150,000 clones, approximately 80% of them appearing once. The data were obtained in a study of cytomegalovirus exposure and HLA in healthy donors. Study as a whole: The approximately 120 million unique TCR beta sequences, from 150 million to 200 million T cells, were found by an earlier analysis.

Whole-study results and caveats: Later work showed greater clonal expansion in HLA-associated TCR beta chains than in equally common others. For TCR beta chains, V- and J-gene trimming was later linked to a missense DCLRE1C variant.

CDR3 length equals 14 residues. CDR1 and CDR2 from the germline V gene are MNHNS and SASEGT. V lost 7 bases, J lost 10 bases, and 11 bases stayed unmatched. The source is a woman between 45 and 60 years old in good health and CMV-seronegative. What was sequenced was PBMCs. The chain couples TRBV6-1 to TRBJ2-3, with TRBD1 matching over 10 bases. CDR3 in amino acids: CASTGGGQGPAQYF. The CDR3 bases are TGTGCCAGCACCGGCGGGGGACAGGGGCCGGCGCAGTATTTT.